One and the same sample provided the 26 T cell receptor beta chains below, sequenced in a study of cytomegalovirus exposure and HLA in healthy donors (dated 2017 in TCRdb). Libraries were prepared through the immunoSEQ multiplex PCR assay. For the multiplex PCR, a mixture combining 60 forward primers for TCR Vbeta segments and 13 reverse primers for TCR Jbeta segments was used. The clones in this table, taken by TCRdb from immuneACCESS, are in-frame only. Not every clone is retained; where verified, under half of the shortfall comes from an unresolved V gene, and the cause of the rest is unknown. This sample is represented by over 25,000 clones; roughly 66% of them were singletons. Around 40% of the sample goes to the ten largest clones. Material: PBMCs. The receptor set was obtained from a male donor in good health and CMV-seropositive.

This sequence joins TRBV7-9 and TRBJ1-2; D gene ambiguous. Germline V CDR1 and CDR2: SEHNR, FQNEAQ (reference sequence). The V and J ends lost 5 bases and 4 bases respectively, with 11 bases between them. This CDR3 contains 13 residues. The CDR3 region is CASSPDSSYGYTF. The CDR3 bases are TGTGCCAGCAGCCCCGACTCCTCCTATGGCTACACCTTC.

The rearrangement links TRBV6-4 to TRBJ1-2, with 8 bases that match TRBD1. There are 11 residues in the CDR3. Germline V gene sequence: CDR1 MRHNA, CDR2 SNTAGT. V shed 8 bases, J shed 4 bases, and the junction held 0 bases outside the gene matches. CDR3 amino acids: CASQGAYGYTF. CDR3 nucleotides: TGTGCCAGCCAGGGGGCCTATGGCTACACCTTC.

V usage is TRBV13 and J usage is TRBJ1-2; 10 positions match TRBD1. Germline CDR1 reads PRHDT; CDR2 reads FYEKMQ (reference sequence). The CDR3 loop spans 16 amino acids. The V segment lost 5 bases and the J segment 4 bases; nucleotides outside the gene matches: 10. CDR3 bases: TGTGCCAGCAGCATCAGGTGGGACAGGGGCCTCTATGGCTACACCTTC. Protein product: CASSIRWDRGLYGYTF.

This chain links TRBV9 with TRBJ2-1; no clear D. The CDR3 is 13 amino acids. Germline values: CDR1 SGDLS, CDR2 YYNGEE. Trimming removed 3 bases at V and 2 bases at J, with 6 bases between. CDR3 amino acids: CASSAYTYNEQFF. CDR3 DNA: TGTGCCAGCAGCGCCTATACCTACAATGAGCAGTTCTTC.

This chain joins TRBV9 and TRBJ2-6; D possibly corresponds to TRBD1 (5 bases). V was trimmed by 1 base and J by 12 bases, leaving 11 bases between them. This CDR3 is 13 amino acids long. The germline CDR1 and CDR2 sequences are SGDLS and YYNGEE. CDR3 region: CASSVPGLGVLTF. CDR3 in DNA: TGTGCCAGCAGCGTACCAGGGTTGGGCGTCCTGACTTTC. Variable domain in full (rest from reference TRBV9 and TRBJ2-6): DSGVTQTPKHLITATGQRVTLRCSPRSGDLSVYWYQQSLDQGLQFLIQYYNGEERAKGNILERFSAQQFPDLHSELNLSSLELGDSALYFCASSVPGLGVLTFGAGSRLTVL.

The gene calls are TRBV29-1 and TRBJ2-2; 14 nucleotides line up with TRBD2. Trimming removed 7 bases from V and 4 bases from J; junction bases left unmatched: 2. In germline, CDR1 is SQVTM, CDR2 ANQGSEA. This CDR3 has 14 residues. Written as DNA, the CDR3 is TGCAGCGGACTAGCGGGAGGGGGCACCGGGGAGCTGTTTTTT. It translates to CSGLAGGGTGELFF.

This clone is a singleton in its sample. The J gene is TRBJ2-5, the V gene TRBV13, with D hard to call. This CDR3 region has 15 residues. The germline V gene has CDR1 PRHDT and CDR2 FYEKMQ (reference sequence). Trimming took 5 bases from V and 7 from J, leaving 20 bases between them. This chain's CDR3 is CASSQRIHMEGTQYF. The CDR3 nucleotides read TGTGCCAGCAGCCAGAGGATTCACATGGAAGGGACCCAGTACTTC.

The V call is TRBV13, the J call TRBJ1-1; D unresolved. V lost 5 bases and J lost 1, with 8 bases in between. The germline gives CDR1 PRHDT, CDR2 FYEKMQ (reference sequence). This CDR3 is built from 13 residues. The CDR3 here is CASSLRWNTEAFF. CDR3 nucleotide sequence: TGTGCCAGCAGCCTTAGATGGAACACTGAAGCTTTCTTT. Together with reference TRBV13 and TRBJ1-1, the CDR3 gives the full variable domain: AAGVIQSPRHLIKEKRETATLKCYPIPRHDTVYWYQQGPGQDPQFLISFYEKMQSDKGSIPDRFSAQQFSDYHSELNMSSLELGDSALYFCASSLRWNTEAFFGQGTRLTVV.

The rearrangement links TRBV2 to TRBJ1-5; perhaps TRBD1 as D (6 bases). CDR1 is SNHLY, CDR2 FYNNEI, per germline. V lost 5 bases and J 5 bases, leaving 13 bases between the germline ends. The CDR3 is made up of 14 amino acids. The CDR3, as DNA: TGTGCCAGCAGTTCCGAGCAGGGGTATCAGCCCCAGCATTTT. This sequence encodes CASSSEQGYQPQHF.

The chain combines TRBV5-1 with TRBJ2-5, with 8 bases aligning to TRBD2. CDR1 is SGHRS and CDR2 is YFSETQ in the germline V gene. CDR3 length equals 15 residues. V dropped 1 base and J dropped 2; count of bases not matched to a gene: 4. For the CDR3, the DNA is TGCGCCAGCAGCTTGTCTCAGCGGGGGCAAGAGACCCAGTACTTC. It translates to CASSLSQRGQETQYF.

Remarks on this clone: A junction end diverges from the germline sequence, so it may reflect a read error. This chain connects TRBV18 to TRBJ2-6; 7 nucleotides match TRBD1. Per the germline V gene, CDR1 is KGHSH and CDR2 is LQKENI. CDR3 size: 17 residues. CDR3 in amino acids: CVSSRTGASSGANVLTF. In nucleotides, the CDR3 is TGTGTCAGCTCTCGGACAGGCGCAAGCTCTGGGGCCAACGTCCTGACTTTC.

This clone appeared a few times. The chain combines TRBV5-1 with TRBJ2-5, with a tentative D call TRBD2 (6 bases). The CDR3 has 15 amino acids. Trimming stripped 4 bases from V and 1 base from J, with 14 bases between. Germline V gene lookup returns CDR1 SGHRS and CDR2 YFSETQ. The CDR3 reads CASSPPRGTQETQYF. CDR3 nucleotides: TGCGCCAGCAGCCCTCCCCGGGGGACCCAAGAGACCCAGTACTTC.

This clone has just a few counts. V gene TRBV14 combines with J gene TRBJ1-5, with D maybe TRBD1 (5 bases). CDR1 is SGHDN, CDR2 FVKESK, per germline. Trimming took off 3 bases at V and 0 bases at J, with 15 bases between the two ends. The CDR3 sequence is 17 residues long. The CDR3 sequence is CASSQASGNYSNQPQHF. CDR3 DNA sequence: TGTGCCAGCAGCCAGGCCTCAGGGAACTATAGCAATCAGCCCCAGCATTTT.

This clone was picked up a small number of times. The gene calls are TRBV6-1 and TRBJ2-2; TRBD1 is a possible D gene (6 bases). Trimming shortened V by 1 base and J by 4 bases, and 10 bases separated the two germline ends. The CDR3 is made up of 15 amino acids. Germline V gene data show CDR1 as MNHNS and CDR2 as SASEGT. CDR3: CASSEVAGATGELFF. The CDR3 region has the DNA TGTGCCAGCAGTGAAGTGGCAGGGGCCACCGGGGAGCTGTTTTTT.

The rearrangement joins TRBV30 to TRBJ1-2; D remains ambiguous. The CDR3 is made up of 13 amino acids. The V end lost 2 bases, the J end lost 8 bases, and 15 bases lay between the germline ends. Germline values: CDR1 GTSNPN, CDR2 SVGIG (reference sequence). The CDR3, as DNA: TGTGCCTGGAGTATTCTGGCAGGCAGGGGCTACACCTTC. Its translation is CAWSILAGRGYTF.

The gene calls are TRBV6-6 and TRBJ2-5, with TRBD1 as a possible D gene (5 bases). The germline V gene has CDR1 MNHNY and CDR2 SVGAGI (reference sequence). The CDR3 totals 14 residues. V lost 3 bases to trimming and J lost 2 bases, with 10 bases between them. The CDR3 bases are TGTGCCAGCAGTTATGCCCGACAGCAAGAGACCCAGTACTTC. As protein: CASSYARQQETQYF.

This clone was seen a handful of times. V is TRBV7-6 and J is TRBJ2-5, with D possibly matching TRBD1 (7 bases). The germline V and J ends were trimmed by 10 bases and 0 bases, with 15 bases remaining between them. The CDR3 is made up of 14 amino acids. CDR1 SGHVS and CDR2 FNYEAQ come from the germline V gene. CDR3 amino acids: CATRQGGHQETQYF. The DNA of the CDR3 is TGTGCCACTCGGCAGGGGGGTCACCAAGAGACCCAGTACTTC.

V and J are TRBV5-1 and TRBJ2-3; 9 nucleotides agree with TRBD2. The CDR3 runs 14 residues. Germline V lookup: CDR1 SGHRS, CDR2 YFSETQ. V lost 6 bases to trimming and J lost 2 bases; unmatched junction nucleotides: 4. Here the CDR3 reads CASMAGGATDTQYF. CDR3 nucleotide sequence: TGCGCCAGCATGGCGGGGGGGGCCACAGATACGCAGTATTTT.

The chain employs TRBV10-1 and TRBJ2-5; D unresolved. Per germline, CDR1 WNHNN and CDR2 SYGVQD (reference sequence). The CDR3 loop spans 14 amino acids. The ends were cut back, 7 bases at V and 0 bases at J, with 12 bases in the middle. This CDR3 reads CASNLVDHQETQYF. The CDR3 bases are TGCGCCAGCAACCTGGTAGATCACCAAGAGACCCAGTACTTC.

The CDR3 loop is CASSPPGTSGRVNEQYF. The DNA for the CDR3 is TGTGCCAGCTCACCACCCGGGACTAGCGGGAGGGTCAACGAGCAGTACTTC. The chain joins TRBV18 to TRBJ2-7, with TRBD2 matching 16 bases. Germline loops: CDR1 KGHSH, CDR2 LQKENI. With V trimmed by 0 bases and J by 5 bases, 4 bases remained unmatched. The CDR3 runs 17 residues.

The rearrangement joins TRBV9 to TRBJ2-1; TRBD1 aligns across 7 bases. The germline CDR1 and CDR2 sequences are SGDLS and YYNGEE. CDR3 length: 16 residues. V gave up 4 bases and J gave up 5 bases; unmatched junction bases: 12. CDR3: CASSPYWDRTHNEQFF. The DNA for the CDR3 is TGTGCCAGCAGCCCCTATTGGGACAGAACCCACAATGAGCAGTTCTTC.

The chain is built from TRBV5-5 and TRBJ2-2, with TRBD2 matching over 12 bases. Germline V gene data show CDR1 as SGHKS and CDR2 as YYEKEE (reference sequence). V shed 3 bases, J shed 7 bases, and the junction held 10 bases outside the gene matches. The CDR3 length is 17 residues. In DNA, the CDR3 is TGTGCCAGCAGCTGGGACCGACTAGCGGGAGTGGTCGGGGAGCTGTTTTTT. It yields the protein CASSWDRLAGVVGELFF.

The CDR3 bases are TGTGCCAGTAGACTTGAGAGGGGCAATCAGCCCCAGCATTTT. It is translated as CASRLERGNQPQHF. The J gene is TRBJ1-5, the V gene TRBV19; D not resolved. Germline CDR1 and CDR2: LNHDA and SQIVND (reference sequence). The CDR3 length is 14 residues. The V gene lost 6 bases and the J gene lost 2 bases, with 11 bases spanning the gap.

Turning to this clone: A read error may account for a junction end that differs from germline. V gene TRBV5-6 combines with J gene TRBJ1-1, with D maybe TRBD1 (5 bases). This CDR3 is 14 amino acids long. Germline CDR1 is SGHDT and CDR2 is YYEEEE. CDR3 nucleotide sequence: TGTGCCAGCAGCTCGATGGGACTGAAAACTGAAGCTTTCTTT. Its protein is CASSSMGLKTEAFF. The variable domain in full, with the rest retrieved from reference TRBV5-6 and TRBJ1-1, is DAGVTQSPTHLIKTRGQQVTLRCSPKSGHDTVSWYQQALGQGPQFIFQYYEEEERQRGNFPDRFSGHQFPNYSSELNVNALLLGDSALYLCASSSMGLKTEAFFGQGTRLTVV.

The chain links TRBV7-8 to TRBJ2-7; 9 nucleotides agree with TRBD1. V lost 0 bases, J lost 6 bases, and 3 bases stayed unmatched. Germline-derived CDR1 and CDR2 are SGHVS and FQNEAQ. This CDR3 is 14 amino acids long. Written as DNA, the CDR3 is TGTGCCAGCAGCTTAGCAGGGACAGGGACCGAGCAGTACTTC. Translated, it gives CASSLAGTGTEQYF.

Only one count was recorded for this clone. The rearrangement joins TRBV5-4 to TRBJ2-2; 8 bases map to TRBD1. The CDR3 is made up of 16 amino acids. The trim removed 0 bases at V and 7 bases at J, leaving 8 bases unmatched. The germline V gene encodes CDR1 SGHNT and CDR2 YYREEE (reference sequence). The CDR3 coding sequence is TGTGCCAGCAGCTTGGCCAGGGGGCGAAGTATCGGGGAGCTGTTTTTT. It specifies CASSLARGRSIGELFF.